What follows are 20 T cell receptor beta chains derived from one specimen sequenced in a study of CD8 T cells in ankylosing spondylitis. TCRdb recomputed calls from the 5' RACE reads with MiXCR, one row per CDR3 protein. The data contain approximately 200,000 distinct CDR3 sequences, roughly 13% of them singletons. The sequencing sample was made of blood, either unsorted or a sorted T cell fraction (not recorded which). Receptors originate from a male donor with ankylosing spondylitis or in good health (not recorded which).

This clonotype was counted between two and nine times. The rearrangement uses TRBV9 and TRBJ2-7; D tentatively fits TRBD1 or TRBD2 (5 bases each). This CDR3 comprises 14 residues. Germline V gene data show CDR1 as SGDLS and CDR2 as YYNGEE. Trimming took off 4 bases at V and 3 bases at J, with 14 bases between the two ends. As DNA, the CDR3 is TGTGCCAGCAGCCCTGGGACGGATGGCTACGAGCAGTACTTC. This gives the protein CASSPGTDGYEQYF.

The V and J genes are TRBV20-1 and TRBJ2-5; 14 bases agree with TRBD2. Germline lookup yields CDR1 DFQATT and CDR2 SNEGSKA (reference sequence). This CDR3 is built from 17 residues. The J segment lost 5 bases and the V segment lost 2 bases, leaving 10 bases of the junction unmatched. The CDR3 bases are TGCAGTGCTAGAACCGGGACTAGCGGGAGCTTCGGGGAGACCCAGTACTTC. It encodes CSARTGTSGSFGETQYF.

The sample holds many counts of this clonotype. J is TRBJ1-3 and V is TRBV12-3 or TRBV12-4; maybe TRBD1 (6 bases). The CDR3 has 14 residues. Trimming took 7 bases from V and 4 from J, leaving 14 bases between them. The CDR3 here is CASTWGGTGNTIYF. DNA for the CDR3: TGTGCCAGCACCTGGGGGGGCACAGGAAACACCATATATTTT.

The J gene is TRBJ2-1, the V gene TRBV7-6; D gene ambiguous. Trimming removed 1 base at V and 8 bases at J, with 12 bases between. Germline loops: CDR1 SGHVS, CDR2 FNYEAQ. This CDR3 is built from 14 residues. CDR3 bases: TGTGCCAGCAGCTTAGTCCGTTACGCGGATGAGCAGTTCTTC. It codes for CASSLVRYADEQFF. Full variable domain (outside the CDR3, taken from reference TRBV7-6 and TRBJ2-1): GAGVSQSPRYKVTKRGQDVALRCDPISGHVSLYWYRQALGQGPEFLTYFNYEAQQDKSGLPNDRFSAERPEGSISTLTIQRTEQRDSAMYRCASSLVRYADEQFFGPGTRLTVL.

The table lists this clonotype with a few counts. This chain links TRBV11-2 with TRBJ2-1; 7 nucleotides match TRBD2. The germline V gene encodes CDR1 SGHAT and CDR2 FQNNGV. The CDR3 totals 18 residues. Germline trimming cut 4 bases from V and 9 bases from J; bases unmatched to any gene: 21. The CDR3: CASSSPWGGSVNAAEQFF. CDR3 in DNA: TGTGCCAGCAGCTCCCCTTGGGGGGGGTCAGTGAATGCCGCTGAGCAGTTCTTC.

This clonotype was observed a single time. CDR3 protein: CASSPPQTAGTGELFF. CDR3 nucleotides: TGTGCCAGCAGCCCCCCCCAGACCGCCGGAACCGGGGAGCTGTTTTTT. The chain links TRBV3-1 to TRBJ2-2; D unresolved. The V end was cut by 4 bases, the J end by 5 bases, with 17 bases between. CDR3 length equals 16 residues. Germline V gene sequence: CDR1 LGHDT, CDR2 YNNKEL (reference sequence).

This clonotype occurred a few times. The chain uses TRBV19 and TRBJ2-1, with a tentative D call TRBD2 (5 bases). The CDR3 sequence is 12 residues long. Deletions cut 9 bases from V and 8 bases from J, with 14 bases between. Germline loops: CDR1 LNHDA, CDR2 SQIVND (reference sequence). CDR3 region: CASSEGWDEQFF. The DNA of the CDR3 is TGTGCCAGCTCCGAGGGCTGGGATGAGCAGTTCTTC.

This clonotype turned up a few times. The CDR3: CASSYEAGLNYGYTF. The CDR3 bases are TGTGCCAGCAGTTACGAGGCGGGTTTGAACTATGGCTACACCTTC. The V gene is TRBV6-5, the J gene TRBJ1-2; no clear D gene. The CDR3 is made up of 15 amino acids. The V end lost 2 bases, the J end lost 2 bases, and 12 bases lay between the germline ends. Germline V gene lookup returns CDR1 MNHEY and CDR2 SVGAGI.

The V and J genes are TRBV5-1 and TRBJ2-6, with D unresolved. Trimming took 7 bases from V and 0 from J, leaving 8 bases between them. Germline lookup yields CDR1 SGHRS and CDR2 YFSETQ. This CDR3 region has 14 residues. CDR3 coding DNA: TGCGCCAGCGGTCGGTTCTCTGGGGCCAACGTCCTGACTTTC. Its translation is CASGRFSGANVLTF.

This rearrangement joins TRBV6-2 or TRBV6-3 to TRBJ2-3; 9 bases match TRBD1. The CDR3 runs to 14 residues. The ends lost 2 bases at V and 10 bases at J; junction bases unmatched: 7. Germline lookup yields CDR1 MNHEY and CDR2 SVGEGT. DNA of the CDR3: TGTGCCAGCAGTTACGGGACAGGGTCAAGGCCGCAGTATTTT. Translating gives CASSYGTGSRPQYF.

This clonotype occurred a few times. The chain employs TRBV5-1 and TRBJ2-7; D perhaps matches TRBD1 (6 bases). CDR1 and CDR2 from the germline V gene are SGHRS and YFSETQ. The CDR3 has 15 amino acids. The V gene lost 5 bases and the J gene lost 0 bases, with 15 bases spanning the gap. The CDR3 here is CASSPTPDSSYEQYF. The CDR3 bases are TGCGCCAGCAGTCCAACCCCGGACAGCTCCTACGAGCAGTACTTC.

The sample holds many counts of this clonotype. The chain employs TRBV6-5 and TRBJ1-1, with a possible D match to TRBD1 (5 bases). Germline V gene lookup returns CDR1 MNHEY and CDR2 SVGAGI. The CDR3 covers 13 residues. Trimming stripped 0 bases from V and 5 bases from J, with 7 bases between. CDR3 sequence (DNA): TGTGCCAGCAGTTACTCGGGGGGGACTGAAGCTTTCTTT. It yields the protein CASSYSGGTEAFF.

The rearrangement links TRBV12-5 to TRBJ2-1, with D possibly matching TRBD2 (5 bases). The CDR3 totals 19 residues. The germline V gene has CDR1 LGHNT and CDR2 FRNRAP. V lost 8 bases and J 3 bases, leaving 29 bases between the germline ends. The CDR3 nucleotides are TGTGCTAGTTCGGCAGGATGGGTAGGAGCGAGGAGGCTCTACAATGAGCAGTTCTTC. Translating it yields CASSAGWVGARRLYNEQFF.

This clonotype was recorded many times. The chain links TRBV25-1 to TRBJ1-1; 7 bases are a match to TRBD1. The germline V gene encodes CDR1 MGHDK and CDR2 SYGVNS. V shed 1 base, J shed 1 base, and the junction held 3 bases outside the gene matches. There are 15 residues in the CDR3. The DNA for the CDR3 is TGTGCCAGCAGTGAATCCCGGACAGGGAACACTGAAGCTTTCTTT. Translation gives CASSESRTGNTEAFF.

This clonotype has a handful of counts. V gene TRBV6-1 combines with J gene TRBJ2-1, with 8 nucleotides matching TRBD2. V trimming: 8 bases; J trimming: 6 bases; junction bases outside the gene matches: 6. This CDR3 contains 13 residues. The germline gives CDR1 MNHNS, CDR2 SASEGT. The CDR3 sequence is CASGLAGGNEQFF. CDR3 coding DNA: TGTGCCAGCGGGCTAGCGGGCGGCAATGAGCAGTTCTTC.

This clonotype was seen a handful of times. The chain recombines TRBV29-1 with TRBJ2-7; D gene ambiguous. This CDR3 spans 12 amino acids. Germline values: CDR1 SQVTM, CDR2 ANQGSEA. Trimming shortened V by 0 bases and J by 4 bases, and 7 bases separated the two germline ends. The CDR3 loop is CSVEDRLYEQYF. The CDR3, as DNA: TGCAGCGTTGAAGACAGGCTTTACGAGCAGTACTTC.

CDR3 DNA: TGTGCCAGCAGTTACGTGACAGGGCACTCTGGGGCCAACGTCCTGACTTTC. Its translation: CASSYVTGHSGANVLTF. The chain is built from TRBV6-5 and TRBJ2-6; 7 nucleotides align to TRBD1. The J segment lost 0 bases and the V segment lost 2 bases, leaving 4 bases of the junction unmatched. The CDR3 sequence is 17 residues long. Germline lookup yields CDR1 MNHEY and CDR2 SVGAGI.

This clonotype was counted only a few times. The rearrangement links TRBV25-1 to TRBJ2-7, with D hard to call. CDR1 and CDR2 (germline): MGHDK, SYGVNS. CDR3 length: 16 amino acids. Trimming removed 4 bases at V and 4 bases at J, with 20 bases between. The CDR3 DNA sequence: TGTGCCAGCAGTGGATCGGGCTCCTGGAGCTTGTACGAGCAGTACTTC. Protein sequence: CASSGSGSWSLYEQYF.

In its sample, this clonotype was seen a few times. The chain carries TRBV7-9 and TRBJ2-1; 11 positions match TRBD2. The CDR3 is made up of 15 amino acids. Germline V gene data show CDR1 as SEHNR and CDR2 as FQNEAQ (reference sequence). J lost 2 bases, V lost 5 bases, and 2 bases had no gene match. The CDR3 sequence is CASSKGLAAYNEQFF. As DNA, the CDR3 is TGTGCCAGCAGCAAGGGACTAGCGGCCTACAATGAGCAGTTCTTC.

This clonotype was detected only a few times. The chain recombines TRBV5-1 with TRBJ2-7; D gene uncertain. With 1 base removed from V and 5 bases from J, the gap between germline ends came to 10 bases. Germline loops: CDR1 SGHRS, CDR2 YFSETQ. This CDR3 spans 13 amino acids. CDR3 nucleotide sequence: TGCGCCAGCAGCTTGCGTGGGGTCGACGAGCAGTACTTC. Its translation is CASSLRGVDEQYF.